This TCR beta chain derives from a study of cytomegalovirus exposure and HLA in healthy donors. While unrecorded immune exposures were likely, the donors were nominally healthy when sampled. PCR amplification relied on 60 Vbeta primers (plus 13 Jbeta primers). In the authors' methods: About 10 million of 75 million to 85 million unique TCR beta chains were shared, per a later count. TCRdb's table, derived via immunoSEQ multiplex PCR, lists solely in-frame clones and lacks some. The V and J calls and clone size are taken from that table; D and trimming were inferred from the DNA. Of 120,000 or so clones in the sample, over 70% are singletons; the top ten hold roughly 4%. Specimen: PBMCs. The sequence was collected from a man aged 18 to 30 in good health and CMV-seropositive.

The CDR3 DNA reads as TGTGCCATCAGTAGAGACACCATCTTCTCTGGAAACACCATATATTTT. Encoded protein: CAISRDTIFSGNTIYF. The chain recombines TRBV10-3 with TRBJ1-3; the D is unclear. The germline V and J ends were trimmed by 5 bases and 0 bases, with 14 bases remaining between them. The germline V gene encodes CDR1 ENHRY and CDR2 SYGVKD. The CDR3 loop spans 16 amino acids.